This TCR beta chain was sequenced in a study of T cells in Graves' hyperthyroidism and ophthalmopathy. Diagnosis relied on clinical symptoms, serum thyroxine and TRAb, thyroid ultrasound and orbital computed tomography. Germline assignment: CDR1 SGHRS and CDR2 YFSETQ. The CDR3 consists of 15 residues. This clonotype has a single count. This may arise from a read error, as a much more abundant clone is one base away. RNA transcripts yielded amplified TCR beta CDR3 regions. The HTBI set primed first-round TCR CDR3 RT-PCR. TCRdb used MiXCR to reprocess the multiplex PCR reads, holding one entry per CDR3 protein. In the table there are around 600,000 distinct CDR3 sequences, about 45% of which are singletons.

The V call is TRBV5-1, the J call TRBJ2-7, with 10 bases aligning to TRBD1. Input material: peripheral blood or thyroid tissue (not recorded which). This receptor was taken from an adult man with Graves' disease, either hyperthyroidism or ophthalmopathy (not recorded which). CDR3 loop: CTSEIGGTGAHEQYF. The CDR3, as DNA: TGCACCAGCGAGATCGGCGGGACAGGGGCGCACGAGCAGTACTTC.